The T cell receptor beta chain under discussion was sequenced for a study of response to subunit inactivated influenza vaccine. This clonotype was counted a few times. This CDR3 comprises 16 residues. In germline, CDR1 is SGHAT, CDR2 FQNNGV. V lost 6 bases and J lost 7, with 24 bases in between. Each CDR3 protein gets one entry after TCRdb re-called the RT-PCR reads with MiXCR. This sample has about 540,000 distinct CDR3 sequences, with under 25% found just once. In addition, the sample was reused for a study of T cells expressing NK-cell markers. That work adds: Making the TCR beta cDNA relied on 5'RACE template switching with UMIs. Sorted CD3+CD56+NKG2C+, CD3+CD56+NKG2C- and CD3+CD56-NKG2C+ T cells provided the TCR beta repertoires. Serological testing identified seven of the eight sequenced donors as HCMV-seropositive and one as seronegative.

The sequence was collected from a man aged 50 or older who received an inactivated influenza vaccine. The J gene is TRBJ1-1, the V gene TRBV11-2; D not resolved. Here the sequenced sample was CD4+ T cells sorted from PBMCs, taken 12 days after vaccination. The CDR3 DNA is TGTGCCAGCAGGAAAGTGGGTCTGGGATATGAGGTTGAAGCTTTCTTT. This codes for CASRKVGLGYEVEAFF.